What follows are 30 T cell receptor beta chains derived from one specimen sequenced in a study of blood T cell repertoires in COVID-19. This table comes from immunoSEQ multiplex PCR, and its TCRdb copy is limited to in-frame clones, with some not included. Of about 150,000 clones detected, more than 65% appear once; the ten largest clones hold 9.8%. The sample was peripheral blood. These TCRs come from a woman in her fifties or sixties with acute or convalescent COVID-19.

The chain combines TRBV27 with TRBJ2-1; 16 bases line up with TRBD2. J lost 10 bases, V lost 5 bases, and 8 bases had no gene match. Germline-derived CDR1 and CDR2 are MNHEY and SMNVEV (reference sequence). This CDR3 is 16 amino acids long. CDR3 DNA sequence: TGTGCCAGCAGTCCAGGGACTAGCGGGAGGGCAGGAGAGCAGTTCTTC. Protein product: CASSPGTSGRAGEQFF.

The V gene is TRBV28, the J gene TRBJ2-1; D is possibly TRBD2 (7 bases). Germline V gene sequence: CDR1 MDHEN, CDR2 SYDVKM. The CDR3 extends over 15 amino acids. Trimming took off 1 base at V and 9 bases at J, with 16 bases between the two ends. The CDR3 sequence is CASSLSEGGAAEQFF. As DNA, the CDR3 is TGTGCCAGCAGTTTATCGGAAGGGGGGGCGGCTGAGCAGTTCTTC.

The genes are TRBV19 and TRBJ1-5, with D possibly matching TRBD1 (5 bases). Trimming took off 3 bases at V and 2 bases at J, with 14 bases between the two ends. Germline CDR1 LNHDA, CDR2 SQIVND (reference sequence). CDR3 length equals 16 residues. CDR3 in DNA: TGTGCCAGTAGTATGCAGCCCGGGGGAGGCAATCAGCCCCAGCATTTT. It is translated as CASSMQPGGGNQPQHF. The full variable domain, its missing parts supplied by reference TRBV19 and TRBJ1-5, is DGGITQSPKYLFRKEGQNVTLSCEQNLNHDAMYWYRQDPGQGLRLIYYSQIVNDFQKGDIAEGYSVSREKKESFPLTVTSAQKNPTAFYLCASSMQPGGGNQPQHFGDGTRLSIL.

This rearrangement joins TRBV7-2 to TRBJ1-1, with 8 bases matching TRBD1. The V gene end was trimmed by 5 bases and the J gene end by 6 bases; junction bases not matched to a gene: 11. CDR1 and CDR2 (germline): SGHTA, FQGNSA. The CDR3 loop spans 15 amino acids. CDR3 region: CASSGPGQGWAEAFF. CDR3 bases: TGTGCCAGCAGCGGACCAGGACAGGGTTGGGCTGAAGCTTTCTTT.

The table lists this clone with a count of one. The rearrangement joins TRBV3-1 (or the pseudogene TRBV3-2) to TRBJ1-3; TRBD1 is a possible D gene (6 bases). The CDR3 length is 17 residues. Per the germline V gene, CDR1 is LGHDT and CDR2 is YNNKEL (reference sequence). V shed 0 bases and J shed 7 bases, with 19 bases lying between them. The CDR3 DNA is TGTGCCAGCAGCCAAGATTCGGGGACAATCCTGGCGAACACCATATATTTT. This sequence encodes CASSQDSGTILANTIYF.

V gene TRBV18 combines with J gene TRBJ2-3; 9 bases agree with TRBD2. Trimming at V came to 5 bases and at J to 9 bases, leaving 9 bases not matched to a gene. The V gene's germline CDR1 is KGHSH and CDR2 LQKENI. The CDR3 extends over 14 amino acids. This CDR3 reads CASSSLAGEETQYF. For the CDR3, the DNA is TGTGCCAGCTCATCCTTAGCGGGAGAAGAGACGCAGTATTTT.

V and J are TRBV6-5 and TRBJ1-5, with 8 bases that match TRBD1. Germline-derived CDR1 and CDR2 are MNHEY and SVGAGI. The CDR3 loop spans 15 amino acids. V was pared by 9 bases and J by 2 bases, with 9 bases of the junction left unmatched. The DNA for the CDR3 is TGTGCCAGTGTCGACAGGGGAGTAGGCAATCAGCCCCAGCATTTT. Protein product: CASVDRGVGNQPQHF.

The rearrangement uses TRBV27 and TRBJ2-7, with 7 bases that match TRBD1. The J segment lost 2 bases and the V segment lost 5 bases, leaving 3 bases of the junction unmatched. The length of the CDR3 is 13 residues. CDR1 MNHEY and CDR2 SMNVEV come from the germline V gene (reference sequence). The CDR3 region has the DNA TGTGCCAGCAGTAGGACAGGACCCTACGAGCAGTACTTC. Translation gives CASSRTGPYEQYF.

This clone was seen only once. V is TRBV6-5 and J is TRBJ1-1; 8 nucleotides agree with TRBD1. The CDR3 consists of 14 residues. CDR1 and CDR2 from the germline V gene are MNHEY and SVGAGI. Germline trimming cut 4 bases from V and 1 base from J; bases unmatched to any gene: 2. CDR3 DNA: TGTGCCAGCAGTTCAGGGGGCGCGAACACTGAAGCTTTCTTT. This translates into CASSSGGANTEAFF.

This rearrangement joins TRBV7-9 to TRBJ2-3; 9 nucleotides match TRBD2. This CDR3 has 15 amino acids. Trimming removed 5 bases from V and 4 bases from J; junction bases left unmatched: 7. Per germline, CDR1 SEHNR and CDR2 FQNEAQ (reference sequence). CDR3 protein: CASSLSGSLADTQYF. The CDR3 bases are TGTGCCAGCAGCCTTAGCGGGAGCCTTGCAGATACGCAGTATTTT.

The CDR3 sequence: CASSQGRRLAGNNEQFF. The CDR3, as DNA: TGTGCCAGCAGCCAAGGCCGTAGACTAGCGGGAAACAATGAGCAGTTCTTC. The chain recombines TRBV3-1 (or the pseudogene TRBV3-2) with TRBJ2-1; the match to TRBD2 covers 11 bases. CDR1 LGHDT and CDR2 YNNKEL come from the germline V gene (reference sequence). The V gene end was trimmed by 1 base and the J gene end by 5 bases; junction bases not matched to a gene: 7. The CDR3 contains 17 residues.

The V and J genes are TRBV28 and TRBJ1-2; 7 bases agree with TRBD1. The CDR3 has 15 amino acids. Germline V gene sequence: CDR1 MDHEN, CDR2 SYDVKM. The V and J ends lost 5 bases and 0 bases, in that order; junction bases with no gene match: 6. As DNA, the CDR3 is TGTGCCAGCAGTAGCCCGGGACAGACTAACTATGGCTACACCTTC. Protein sequence: CASSSPGQTNYGYTF.

A single count supports this clone. J is TRBJ2-7 and V is TRBV5-1; possibly TRBD1 for D (5 bases). This CDR3 region has 14 residues. V was trimmed by 0 bases and J by 6 bases, leaving 13 bases between them. Germline assignment: CDR1 SGHRS and CDR2 YFSETQ. Here the CDR3 reads CASSLARQSGEQYF. DNA of the CDR3: TGCGCCAGCAGCTTGGCCCGACAGTCTGGCGAGCAGTACTTC.

The rearrangement joins TRBV6-2 or TRBV6-3 to TRBJ1-6; 8 positions match TRBD1. This CDR3 has 16 amino acids. The germline V gene encodes CDR1 MNHEY and CDR2 SVGEGT. V gave up 4 bases and J gave up 9 bases; unmatched junction bases: 11. The CDR3 DNA sequence: TGTGCCAGCAGTTTCCGGACAGGGAGGTCAGCTTCACCCCTCCACTTT. This encodes CASSFRTGRSASPLHF.

The gene calls are TRBV27 and TRBJ2-7, with 8 bases that match TRBD2. The germline CDR1 and CDR2 sequences are MNHEY and SMNVEV (reference sequence). V was clipped by 6 bases and J by 5 bases; unmatched bases: 12. The CDR3 has 15 residues. CDR3 coding DNA: TGTGCCAGCAGAACAATAGCGGGATCTATCCACGAGCAGTACTTC. This codes for CASRTIAGSIHEQYF.

This sequence joins TRBV5-1 and TRBJ1-1; D might be TRBD1 (5 bases). Trimming took 4 bases from V and 0 from J, leaving 13 bases between them. Germline V CDR1 and CDR2: SGHRS, YFSETQ. The CDR3 has 15 amino acids. CDR3 region: CASSPDAGLNTEAFF. The CDR3 bases are TGCGCCAGCAGCCCAGACGCAGGGTTGAACACTGAAGCTTTCTTT. The full variable domain, completed using reference TRBV5-1 and TRBJ1-1, is KAGVTQTPRYLIKTRGQQVTLSCSPISGHRSVSWYQQTPGQGLQFLFEYFSETQRNKGNFPGRFSGRQFSNSRSEMNVSTLELGDSALYLCASSPDAGLNTEAFFGQGTRLTVV.

J is TRBJ2-3 and V is TRBV10-1; 7 bases fit TRBD2. This CDR3 region has 16 residues. Germline V gives CDR1 WNHNN, CDR2 SYGVQD (reference sequence). With 1 base clipped from V and 1 base from J, the junction kept 5 bases outside the gene matches. CDR3 in DNA: TGCGCCAGCAGTGAGTTCTCGGCGGGGGGCACAGATACGCAGTATTTT. This sequence encodes CASSEFSAGGTDTQYF.

There are a few counts of this clone. This chain joins TRBV25-1 and TRBJ2-3, with 8 nucleotides matching TRBD2. The germline V gene has CDR1 MGHDK and CDR2 SYGVNS. The CDR3 spans 17 residues. V dropped 1 base and J dropped 2; count of bases not matched to a gene: 8. CDR3 in DNA: TGTGCCAGCAGTGAATCCTCGGCTAGCGGGCACACAGATACGCAGTATTTT. Translated, it gives CASSESSASGHTDTQYF.

The chain employs TRBV4-2 and TRBJ1-4; D is unclear. Germline assignment: CDR1 LGHNA and CDR2 YNFKEQ. Trimming cost V 0 bases and J 1 base, with 6 bases left between them. The CDR3 is 15 residues long. The CDR3 nucleotides are TGTGCCAGCAGCCAAGAAGGCGGAACTAATGAAAAACTGTTTTTT. It yields the protein CASSQEGGTNEKLFF.

V is TRBV7-3 and J is TRBJ2-3; 8 bases fit TRBD2. Germline loops: CDR1 SGHTA, CDR2 FQGTGA. The V and J ends lost 6 bases and 1 base, in that order; junction bases with no gene match: 0. The CDR3 runs to 13 residues. The CDR3 protein is CASSSGGTDTQYF. The CDR3, as DNA: TGTGCCAGCAGTAGCGGGGGCACAGATACGCAGTATTTT. The variable domain in full, with the rest retrieved from reference TRBV7-3 and TRBJ2-3, is GAGVSQTPSNKVTEKGKYVELRCDPISGHTALYWYRQSLGQGPEFLIYFQGTGAADDSGLPNDRFFAVRPEGSVSTLKIQRTERGDSAVYLCASSSGGTDTQYFGPGTRLTVL.

The chain carries TRBV7-9 and TRBJ1-3; D not certain. Germline assignment: CDR1 SEHNR and CDR2 FQNEAQ (reference sequence). V gave up 3 bases and J gave up 11 bases, with 11 bases separating them. The CDR3 has 12 residues. The DNA of the CDR3 is TGTGCCAGCAGCTTTTCCCCTCTTCCCATATATTTT. Amino acid sequence: CASSFSPLPIYF.

This sequence joins TRBV7-2 and TRBJ2-1; TRBD2 is a possible D gene (6 bases). CDR1 SGHTA and CDR2 FQGNSA come from the germline V gene. Between the trimmed V and J ends, which lost 1 base and 4 bases, there was a span of 14 bases. CDR3 length equals 16 residues. The CDR3 DNA is TGTGCCAGCAGCTTAGATCCCGGGAGAGGGTACAATGAGCAGTTCTTC. This translates into CASSLDPGRGYNEQFF.

The CDR3 DNA reads TGTGCCAGCAGCCAAGGGAGGGGGCCCTACGAGCAGTACTTC. The encoded protein is CASSQGRGPYEQYF. V gene TRBV4-2 combines with J gene TRBJ2-7, with D maybe TRBD1 (7 bases). V gave up 1 base and J gave up 2 bases, with 9 bases separating them. CDR3 size: 14 residues. CDR1 and CDR2 from the germline V gene are LGHNA and YNFKEQ.

The chain recombines TRBV6-2 or TRBV6-3 with TRBJ1-5; D is possibly TRBD1 (5 bases). This CDR3 comprises 19 residues. The V and J ends lost 2 bases and 1 base respectively, with 21 bases between them. Germline V lookup: CDR1 MNHEY, CDR2 SVGEGT. Here the CDR3 reads CASSYGGRSRRGSNQPQHF. The CDR3 region has the DNA TGTGCCAGCAGTTACGGGGGACGATCTCGGAGGGGAAGCAATCAGCCCCAGCATTTT.

Points on this clone: Other DNA sequences within the sample encode an identical CDR3. The chain uses TRBV5-6 and TRBJ1-1; unclear D gene. Germline CDR1 SGHDT, CDR2 YYEEEE. CDR3 length: 12 residues. Trimming removed 2 bases from V and 4 bases from J, with 6 bases in between. The DNA for the CDR3 is TGTGCCAGCAGCTTACGAGGCACTGAAGCTTTCTTT. Translating gives CASSLRGTEAFF.

CDR3 protein: CASSFEATPLHF. CDR3 in DNA: TGTGCCAGCAGTTTTGAGGCGACACCCCTCCACTTT. This chain links TRBV12-3 or TRBV12-4 with TRBJ1-6; D call uncertain. The CDR3 contains 12 residues. The V and J ends lost 3 bases and 11 bases respectively, with 8 bases between them.

This rearrangement joins TRBV9 to TRBJ1-3; 7 positions match TRBD1. J lost 7 bases, V lost 0 bases, and 7 bases had no gene match. The CDR3 extends over 15 amino acids. Germline lookup yields CDR1 SGDLS and CDR2 YYNGEE. This chain's CDR3 is CASSVDGRGSNTIYF. The CDR3 region has the DNA TGTGCCAGCAGCGTAGATGGCAGGGGGTCGAACACCATATATTTT.

This sequence joins TRBV7-3 and TRBJ2-1, with TRBD1 as a possible D gene (5 bases). The germline V gene has CDR1 SGHTA and CDR2 FQGTGA. V was trimmed by 6 bases and J by 7 bases, leaving 13 bases between them. This CDR3 spans 13 amino acids. CDR3 coding DNA: TGTGCCAGCAGTTTCAGCCCAGGGAATGAGCAGTTCTTC. Its translation: CASSFSPGNEQFF.

The rearrangement links TRBV10-3 to TRBJ2-7, with D possibly being TRBD2 (6 bases). Germline CDR1 reads ENHRY; CDR2 reads SYGVKD. Trimming pared 10 bases from V and 3 bases from J, leaving 19 bases between. This CDR3 spans 14 amino acids. The CDR3 coding sequence is TGTGCCACAACCCTCGGAGGGTTAGACTACGAGCAGTACTTC. Its protein is CATTLGGLDYEQYF.

The V gene is TRBV11-3, the J gene TRBJ1-1; no firm D call. V gave up 5 bases and J gave up 6 bases, with 10 bases separating them. The germline gives CDR1 SGHNT, CDR2 YENEEA. This CDR3 is built from 12 residues. CDR3 sequence (DNA): TGTGCCAGCAGCCCACTCGGTCCTGAAGCTTTCTTT. Translated: CASSPLGPEAFF.